A single sample is the source of the 7 T cell receptor beta chains below, sequenced in a study of cytomegalovirus exposure and HLA in healthy donors. This table comes from immunoSEQ multiplex PCR, and its TCRdb copy is limited to in-frame clones, with some not included. The sample records roughly 260,000 clones, 90% being singletons. Sequencing used PBMCs. The receptors here all came from a woman aged 18-29 years in good health and CMV-seronegative.

V is TRBV11-3 and J is TRBJ2-5; 8 bases align to TRBD1. CDR3 length: 15 amino acids. The germline CDR1 and CDR2 sequences are SGHNT and YENEEA. J gave up 5 bases and V 2 bases, and 7 bases lay outside the gene matches. The CDR3 is CASSLSSGGLETQYF. CDR3 DNA sequence: TGTGCCAGCAGCTTAAGCTCAGGGGGCTTGGAGACCCAGTACTTC. The full variable domain, completed using reference TRBV11-3 and TRBJ2-5, is EAGVVQSPRYKIIEKKQPVAFWCNPISGHNTLYWYLQNLGQGPELLIRYENEEAVDDSQLPKDRFSAERLKGVDSTLKIQPAELGDSAVYLCASSLSSGGLETQYFGPGTRLLVL.

There are a few counts of this clone. The sample contains more than one DNA sequence encoding this CDR3. The chain is built from TRBV6-1 and TRBJ1-5, with a tentative D call TRBD1 (5 bases). The CDR3 totals 14 residues. Germline V lookup: CDR1 MNHNS, CDR2 SASEGT. Trimming shortened V by 4 bases and J by 4 bases, and 11 bases separated the two germline ends. CDR3: CASSGQGGNQPQHF. In nucleotides, the CDR3 is TGTGCCAGCAGTGGGCAGGGTGGTAATCAGCCCCAGCATTTT.

The chain is built from TRBV7-7 and TRBJ1-2; weak D call: TRBD1 (5 bases). V was clipped by 3 bases and J by 3 bases, with 20 bases between them. CDR3 length equals 17 residues. CDR1 is SSHAT and CDR2 is FNYEAQ in the germline V gene (reference sequence). CDR3 in amino acids: CASSFITGPRSHYGYTF. In DNA, the CDR3 is TGTGCCAGCAGCTTTATAACAGGACCCAGATCCCACTATGGCTACACCTTC.

In DNA form, the CDR3 reads TGTGCCAGCAGCGTACTTGGACTAGCGGTTGTTGGTGAGCAGTTCTTC. Translated: CASSVLGLAVVGEQFF. The V and J genes are TRBV9 and TRBJ2-1, with 10 bases identical to TRBD2. Germline CDR1 SGDLS, CDR2 YYNGEE. The J segment lost 9 bases and the V segment lost 1 base, leaving 10 bases of the junction unmatched. The CDR3 totals 16 residues.

J is TRBJ2-4 and V is TRBV27, with 9 bases lining up with TRBD1. V dropped 5 bases and J dropped 7; count of bases not matched to a gene: 6. The germline V gene encodes CDR1 MNHEY and CDR2 SMNVEV (reference sequence). The CDR3 extends over 14 amino acids. CDR3 sequence reads: CASSTGTGMNIQYF. The CDR3 DNA is TGTGCCAGCAGTACCGGGACAGGGATGAACATTCAGTACTTC.

This clone appeared a single time. CDR3 nucleotides: TGTGCCAGCAGCCCCCAGGGGGGCTACGAGCAGTACGTC. This gives the protein CASSPQGGYEQYV. V gene TRBV7-8 combines with J gene TRBJ2-7, with D tentatively TRBD1 (7 bases). Germline V gives CDR1 SGHVS, CDR2 FQNEAQ. CDR3 length: 13 amino acids. Trimming stripped 5 bases from V and 3 bases from J, with 11 bases between.

The J gene is TRBJ1-2, the V gene TRBV9, with 8 bases fitting TRBD1. The V and J ends lost 2 bases and 6 bases, in that order; junction bases with no gene match: 12. The germline V gene has CDR1 SGDLS and CDR2 YYNGEE. CDR3 size: 16 residues. The CDR3 bases are TGTGCCAGCAGCGTTGAACCAGGGGGCACCCGGAATGGCTACACCTTC. Its translation is CASSVEPGGTRNGYTF. Together with reference TRBV9 and TRBJ1-2, the CDR3 gives the full variable domain: DSGVTQTPKHLITATGQRVTLRCSPRSGDLSVYWYQQSLDQGLQFLIQYYNGEERAKGNILERFSAQQFPDLHSELNLSSLELGDSALYFCASSVEPGGTRNGYTFGSGTRLTVV.